A selection of T cell receptor beta chains follows, all from one sample in a study of blood T cell repertoires in COVID-19. The table came from immunoSEQ multiplex PCR; TCRdb's copy has only in-frame clones and leaves some out. The sample yields 230,000 or so clones, about nine tenths seen once. The sample was PBMCs or T cells enriched from blood (not recorded which). The receptors originated from a woman aged 40 to 55 with acute COVID-19. The CDR3 runs from the conserved cysteine through the conserved F or W. The order of the fields is clone size, D gene, J gene, V gene, CDR3 DNA, CDR3 protein. The D gene is left open where the match is weak. Expanded clones are given a class, and other clones once, few, many or no size at all.

>-|-|TRBJ2-1|TRBV27
TGTGCCAGCAGTGCCCCCGGGACAACCTACAATGAGCAGTTCTTC
CASSAPGTTYNEQFF
>-|TRBD2|TRBJ2-1|TRBV24-1
TGTGCACCCGGGACTAGCGGGGAGAACAATGAGCAGTTCTTC
CAPGTSGENNEQFF
>once|-|TRBJ1-5|TRBV2
TGTGCCAGCAGTGACAGGGAAAATCAGCCCCAGCATTTT
CASSDRENQPQHF
>-|-|TRBJ2-7|TRBV4-3
TGCGCCAGCAGCCAAGCCTTTGCGATCCCCGGCGAGCAGTACTTC
CASSQAFAIPGEQYF
>-|-|TRBJ1-5|TRBV19
TGTGCCAGCACCCGCACCGGGGTGAATCAGCCCCAGCATTTT
CASTRTGVNQPQHF
>-|TRBD2|TRBJ2-3|TRBV2
TGTGCCAGCAGTGAAACGGGGGGGCTGCTCACAGATACGCAGTATTTT
CASSETGGLLTDTQYF
>-|TRBD1|TRBJ1-1|TRBV6-2/TRBV6-3
TGTGCCAGCAGTCGTCCGGGACAGGGGGCGATGAACACTGAAGCTTTCTTT
CASSRPGQGAMNTEAFF
>-|-|TRBJ2-2|TRBV6-2/TRBV6-3
TGTGCCAGCAGTGCCCCCGGGACAGGGGAGCTGTTTTTT
CASSAPGTGELFF
>-|TRBD2|TRBJ2-1|TRBV7-2
TGTGCCAGCAGCTTATCGGGGACTAGTGCGCGCGAGCAGTTCTTC
CASSLSGTSAREQFF
>-|-|TRBJ1-1|TRBV27
TGTGCCAGCAGGGGGGGTTACACTGAAGCTTTCTTT
CASRGGYTEAFF
>-|TRBD2|TRBJ2-1|TRBV3-1/TRBV3-2
TGTGCCAGCAGATTAGCGGGGGACAATGAGCAGTTCTTC
CASRLAGDNEQFF
>-|-|TRBJ1-3|TRBV5-1
TGCGCCAGCAGTGCCGGCTCTGGAAACACCATATATTTT
CASSAGSGNTIYF
>once|-|TRBJ1-3|TRBV4-3
TGCGCCAGCAGCCAAGATGTGGTGGGACACTCAATGGTTGGAAACACCATATATTTT
CASSQDVVGHSMVGNTIYF
>-|-|TRBJ1-1|TRBV7-9
TGTGCCAGCAGCTTTTCCCTCGGGACTGAAGCTTTCTTT
CASSFSLGTEAFF
>-|-|TRBJ2-7|TRBV6-9
TGTGCCAGCAGTTATCCCAGGGGAGAGGACGAGCAGTACTTC
CASSYPRGEDEQYF
>-|TRBD1|TRBJ1-2|TRBV18
TGTGCCAGCTCACGACAGGGTGATGGCTATGGCTACACCTTC
CASSRQGDGYGYTF
>-|TRBD2|TRBJ2-1|TRBV4-2
TGTGCCAGCAGCCAAGATCGCGGGGGACCCCCCTACAATGAGCAGTTCTTC
CASSQDRGGPPYNEQFF
>-|-|TRBJ1-1|TRBV5-6
TGTGCCAGCAGCCTTTTCGGAGGGACTGAAGCTTTCTTT
CASSLFGGTEAFF
>-|-|TRBJ1-2|TRBV3-1/TRBV3-2
TGTGCCAGCAGCCAAGATGCAGGCATGAGAGGCTACACCTTC
CASSQDAGMRGYTF
>-|-|TRBJ2-5|TRBV30
TGTGCCTGGACACCTAGATCGGAGACCCAGTACTTC
CAWTPRSETQYF
>-|-|TRBJ1-3|TRBV11-2
TGTGCCACCGGACACAGCTCTGGAAACACCATATATTTT
CATGHSSGNTIYF
>-|-|TRBJ2-7|TRBV3-1/TRBV3-2
TGTGCCAGCAAGGGCCGGGCGGTGGGGCCTTACGAGCAGTACTTC
CASKGRAVGPYEQYF
>once|-|TRBJ1-4|TRBV5-1
TGCGCCAGCAGCTTGACAGGGTCGGTTGAAAAACTGTTTTTT
CASSLTGSVEKLFF
>-|-|TRBJ1-1|TRBV15
TGTGCCACCAGCAGTGTCAGGGGCACTGAAGCTTTCTTT
CATSSVRGTEAFF
>-|TRBD1|TRBJ2-2|TRBV5-1
TGCGCCAGCAGCCTCTGGACAGGGGGCGGTTCCGGGGAGCTGTTTTTT
CASSLWTGGGSGELFF
>-|-|TRBJ1-5|TRBV9
TGTGCCAGCAGCGTAACGGGAAATAGCAATCAGCCCCAGCATTTT
CASSVTGNSNQPQHF
>few|TRBD2|TRBJ2-1|TRBV19
TGTGCCAGTAGGAGTTTAGCGGGAGGCGTCGATGAGCAGTTCTTC
CASRSLAGGVDEQFF
>-|TRBD1|TRBJ2-3|TRBV29-1
TGCAGCGTGAGGGAACAGGGGGCCGCAGAAGATACGCAGTATTTT
CSVREQGAAEDTQYF
>-|-|TRBJ1-6|TRBV5-1
TGCGCCAGCAGCGGCGGGACCGGGAGACTCCACTTT
CASSGGTGRLHF
>-|-|TRBJ2-3|TRBV16
TGTGCCAGCAGCCATTTGGGGCAGGCCGATACGCAGTATTTT
CASSHLGQADTQYF
>-|-|TRBJ2-2|TRBV18
TGTGCCAGCTTTCCGGCGGGCCGACCGAGAACCGGGGAGCTGTTTTTT
CASFPAGRPRTGELFF
>once|TRBD2|TRBJ2-1|TRBV2
TGTGCCAGCAGGGGGCCTAGCGGGTCGGGTAGCAATGAGCAGTTCTTC
CASRGPSGSGSNEQFF
>-|TRBD2|TRBJ2-5|TRBV4-2
TGTGCCAGCAGCCAATCTATACTAGCGGGGGGGCCAGAGACCCAGTACTTC
CASSQSILAGGPETQYF
>few|-|TRBJ1-3|TRBV5-1
TGCGCCAGCAGCCCTCAGGGGAACGCGAACACCATATATTTT
CASSPQGNANTIYF
>once|TRBD2|TRBJ2-2|TRBV19
TGTGCCAGTAGTACTGTAGCGGGGGGGCTTTTCGGGGAGCTGTTTTTT
CASSTVAGGLFGELFF
>-|-|TRBJ2-7|TRBV7-8
TGTGCCAGCAGCTTAGCAGGGGGCTCCTACGAGCAGTACTTC
CASSLAGGSYEQYF
>once|TRBD1|TRBJ1-2|TRBV12-3/TRBV12-4
TGTGCCAGCAGCCGGGACAGGGTTAGCGGCTACACCTTC
CASSRDRVSGYTF
>-|TRBD2|TRBJ2-2|TRBV9
TGTGCCAGCACCTCCCGGGGGGACGCGAACACCGGGGAGCTGTTTTTT
CASTSRGDANTGELFF
>many|-|TRBJ1-5|TRBV7-2
TGTGCCAGCAGCACTCCCGGTCTCGATCAGCCCCAGCATTTT
CASSTPGLDQPQHF
>-|-|TRBJ1-2|TRBV15
TGTGCCACTAACACCGGGTATGGCTACACCTTC
CATNTGYGYTF
>-|-|TRBJ2-4|TRBV5-6
TGTGCCAGCAGCTTGGGGGGCCAAAACATTCAGTACTTC
CASSLGGQNIQYF
>-|-|TRBJ2-4|TRBV11-2
TGTGCCAGCAGCCAGCCCGGGTCCAAAAAAAACATTCAGTACTTC
CASSQPGSKKNIQYF
>-|TRBD1|TRBJ2-1|TRBV2
TGTGCCAGCAGTGTGGGGGACAGGGAGATGAATGAGCAGTTCTTC
CASSVGDREMNEQFF
>-|TRBD1|TRBJ2-7|TRBV4-1
TGCGCCAGCAGCCACGTATTCCGGGACAGGGGAACCTACGAGCAGTACTTC
CASSHVFRDRGTYEQYF
>-|TRBD2|TRBJ2-1|TRBV18
TGTGCCAGCTCACCAGCCATAGCGGGCATCTACAATGAGCAGTTCTTC
CASSPAIAGIYNEQFF
>-|-|TRBJ2-1|TRBV14
TGTGCCAGCAGCCAAGATCAGGTAGGGAGCAATGAGCAGTTCTTC
CASSQDQVGSNEQFF
>-|TRBD1|TRBJ1-3|TRBV7-6
TGTGCCAGCAGCTTAGGGACAGGGGGCGCCGGAAACACCATATATTTT
CASSLGTGGAGNTIYF
>once|TRBD1|TRBJ2-5|TRBV5-1
TGCGCCAGCAGGGAAACAGGGGGGGAGACCCAGTACTTC
CASRETGGETQYF
>once|TRBD1|TRBJ2-7|TRBV30
TGTGCCTGGACGTCAGGGGGCGCTTCCGGATCCTACGAGCAGTACTTC
CAWTSGGASGSYEQYF
>-|-|TRBJ2-1|TRBV9
TGTGCCAGCAGCGTCCAACAGGGTGCGGGCAATGAGCAGTTCTTC
CASSVQQGAGNEQFF
>few|-|TRBJ1-3|TRBV19
TGTGCCAGTAGAAGACAGGTTTATGCTGGAAACACCATATATTTT
CASRRQVYAGNTIYF
>-|TRBD2|TRBJ2-5|TRBV10-1
TGCGCCAGCAGTGAGTCGGGAATAGCGGGAGTGGAGACCCAGTACTTC
CASSESGIAGVETQYF
>-|-|TRBJ2-1|TRBV10-3
TGTGCCGTATCCCTAACCAATGAGCAGTTCTTC
CAVSLTNEQFF